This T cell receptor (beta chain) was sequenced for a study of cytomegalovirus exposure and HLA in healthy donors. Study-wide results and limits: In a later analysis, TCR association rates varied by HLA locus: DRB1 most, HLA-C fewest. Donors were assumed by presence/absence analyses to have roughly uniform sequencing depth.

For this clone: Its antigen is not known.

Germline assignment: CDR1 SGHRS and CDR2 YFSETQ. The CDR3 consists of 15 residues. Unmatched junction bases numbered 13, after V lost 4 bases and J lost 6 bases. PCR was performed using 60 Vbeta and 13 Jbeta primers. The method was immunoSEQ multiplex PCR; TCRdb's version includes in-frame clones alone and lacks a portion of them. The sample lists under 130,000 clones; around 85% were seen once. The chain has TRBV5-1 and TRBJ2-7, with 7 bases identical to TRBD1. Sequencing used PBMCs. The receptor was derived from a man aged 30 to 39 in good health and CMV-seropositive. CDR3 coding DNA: TGCGCCAGCAGCCCTCGTGGACAGGATCCGACCGAGCAGTACTTC. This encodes CASSPRGQDPTEQYF.